These T cell receptor beta chains were read from a single sample in a study of T cells in localized non-small cell lung cancer. Sequenced by immunoSEQ multiplex PCR; TCRdb stores in-frame clones only, minus some. The profile covers about 24,000 clones, with roughly 89% appearing a single time and over 20% taken by the ten largest. Sequenced material: peripheral blood, taken before any cancer treatment. Every receptor here comes from a man aged 35 to 69 with stage I squamous cell lung carcinoma. The CDR3 runs from the conserved cysteine through the conserved F or W. D genes are given only for firm matches. The listing skips clone size in some rows; elsewhere it reads once, few, many or a size class.

D	size	V	J	CDR3	DNA
.	.	TRBV19	TRBJ2-5	CATTAGGAGETQYF	TGTGCCACTACCGCCGGCGGGGCGGGGGAGACCCAGTACTTC
.	.	TRBV2	TRBJ1-2	CASSEVGFGGYTF	TGTGCCAGCAGTGAAGTGGGTTTTGGCGGCTACACCTTC
.	.	TRBV11-2	TRBJ2-7	CASSLGTKYEQYF	TGTGCCAGCAGCTTAGGGACAAAATACGAGCAGTACTTC
.	.	TRBV2	TRBJ1-2	CASNLQGRGYGYTF	TGTGCCAGCAATTTGCAGGGGCGGGGCTATGGCTACACCTTC
.	large	TRBV6-5	TRBJ2-1	CASSYSGWSSYNEQFF	TGTGCCAGCAGTTACAGCGGCTGGAGCTCCTACAATGAGCAGTTCTTC
TRBD1	.	TRBV7-9	TRBJ2-7	CASSPQTGAVYEQYF	TGTGCCAGCAGCCCCCAGACAGGGGCAGTCTACGAGCAGTACTTC
.	.	TRBV4-2	TRBJ2-7	CASSQDSSYEQYF	TGTGCCAGCAGCCAAGACAGCTCCTACGAGCAGTACTTC
TRBD1	.	TRBV7-2	TRBJ1-1	CASSTNPGQGETFF	TGTGCCAGCAGCACAAACCCGGGACAGGGGGAAACTTTCTTT
.	.	TRBV27	TRBJ1-5	CASSPRTRGFRQPQHF	TGTGCCAGCAGCCCCAGGACCAGGGGATTTAGACAGCCCCAGCATTTT
.	.	TRBV5-1	TRBJ2-3	CASSGGTSTIDTQYF	TGCGCCAGCAGCGGAGGGACTTCAACGATAGATACGCAGTATTTT
.	.	TRBV6-5	TRBJ2-7	CASSYSEFPYEQYF	TGTGCCAGCAGTTACTCCGAGTTCCCCTACGAGCAGTACTTC
.	once	TRBV5-4	TRBJ1-2	CASSASYYGYTF	TGTGCCAGCAGCGCCAGTTACTATGGCTACACCTTC
.	.	TRBV9	TRBJ1-2	CASSVETSLGYTF	TGTGCCAGCAGCGTCGAGACATCCCTAGGCTACACCTTC
.	.	TRBV14	TRBJ2-7	CATALSAYHEQYF	TGTGCCACCGCCCTCTCGGCCTACCACGAGCAGTACTTC
.	.	TRBV6-1	TRBJ1-1	CASKWVGLSEAFF	TGTGCCAGCAAGTGGGTCGGTTTGTCTGAAGCTTTCTTT